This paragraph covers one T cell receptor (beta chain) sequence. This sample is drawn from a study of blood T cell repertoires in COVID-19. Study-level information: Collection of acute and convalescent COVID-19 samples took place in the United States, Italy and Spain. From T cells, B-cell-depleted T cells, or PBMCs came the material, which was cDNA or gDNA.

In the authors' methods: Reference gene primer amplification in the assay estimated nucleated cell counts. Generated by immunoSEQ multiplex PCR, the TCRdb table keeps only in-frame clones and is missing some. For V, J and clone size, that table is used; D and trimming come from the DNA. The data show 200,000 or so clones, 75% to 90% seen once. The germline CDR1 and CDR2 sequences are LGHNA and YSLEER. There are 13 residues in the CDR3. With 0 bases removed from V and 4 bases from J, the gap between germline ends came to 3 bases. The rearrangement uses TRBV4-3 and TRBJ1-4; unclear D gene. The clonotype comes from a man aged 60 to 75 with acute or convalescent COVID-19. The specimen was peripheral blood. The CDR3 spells CASSQESNEKLFF. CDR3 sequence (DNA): TGCGCCAGCAGCCAAGAGAGTAATGAAAAACTGTTTTTT.